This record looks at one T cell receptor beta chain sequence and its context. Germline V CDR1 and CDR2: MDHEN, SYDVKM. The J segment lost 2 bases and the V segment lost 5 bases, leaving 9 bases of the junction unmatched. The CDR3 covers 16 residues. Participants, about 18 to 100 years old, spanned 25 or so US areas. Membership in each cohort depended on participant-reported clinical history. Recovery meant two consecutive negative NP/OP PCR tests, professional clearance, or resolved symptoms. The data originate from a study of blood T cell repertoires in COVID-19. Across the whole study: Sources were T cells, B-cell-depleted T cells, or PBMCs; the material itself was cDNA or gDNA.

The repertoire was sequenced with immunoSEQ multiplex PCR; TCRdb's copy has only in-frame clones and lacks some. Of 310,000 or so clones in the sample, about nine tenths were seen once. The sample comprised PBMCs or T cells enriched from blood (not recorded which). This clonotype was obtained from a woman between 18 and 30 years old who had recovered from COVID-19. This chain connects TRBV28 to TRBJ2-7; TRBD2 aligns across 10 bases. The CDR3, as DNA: TGTGCCAGCAGTCCCACCGGACTAGCGGAAACCTACGAGCAGTACTTC. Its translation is CASSPTGLAETYEQYF.